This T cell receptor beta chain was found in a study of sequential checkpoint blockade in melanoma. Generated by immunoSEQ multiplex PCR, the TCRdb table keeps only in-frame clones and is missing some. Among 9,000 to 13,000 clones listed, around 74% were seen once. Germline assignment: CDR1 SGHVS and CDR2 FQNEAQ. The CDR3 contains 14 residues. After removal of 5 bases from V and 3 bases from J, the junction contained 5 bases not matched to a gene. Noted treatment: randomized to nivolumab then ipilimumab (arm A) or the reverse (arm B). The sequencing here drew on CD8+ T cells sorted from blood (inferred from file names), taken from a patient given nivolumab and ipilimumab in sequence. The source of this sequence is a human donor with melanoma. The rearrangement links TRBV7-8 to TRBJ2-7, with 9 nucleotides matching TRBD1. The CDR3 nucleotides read TGTGCCAGCAGCGTAAGACAGGGGGGCTACGAGCAGTACTTC. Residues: CASSVRQGGYEQYF.